The 7 T cell receptor beta chains below all came from one sample that was sequenced in a study of monozygotic twins with inflammatory bowel disease (dated by TCRdb to the late 2010s). Library creation used 5' RACE. Sequencing was carried out with an Illumina HiSeq 2500. The reads went through TCRdb reprocessing, and each CDR3 protein sequence gets one entry with no DNA. In this sample's table one finds approximately 160,000 distinct CDR3 sequences. The ten largest make up 6% to 9.5% of the sample. What was sequenced was blood. The receptors stem from a human donor with ulcerative colitis or Crohn's disease, or a healthy co-twin of an affected twin (not recorded which).

The CDR3: CASSLRGVSVFHEQYF. V and J are TRBV28 and TRBJ2-7; TCRdb names TRBD1, which stays unverified in the absence of DNA. The CDR3 contains 16 residues. Germline V gene lookup returns CDR1 MDHEN and CDR2 SYDVKM.

J is TRBJ2-1 and V is TRBV5-4; there is no DNA to check the TCRdb D call of TRBD1. Germline V CDR1 and CDR2: SGHNT, YYREEE (reference sequence). The CDR3 length is 15 residues. CDR3 region: CASSLSPGTVNEQFF.

The chain is built from TRBV12-3 or TRBV12-4 and TRBJ1-2; TCRdb selects TRBD1, and the lack of DNA leaves this call unchecked. CDR3 size: 13 residues. CDR3 region: CASSSTGGPGYTF.

The gene calls are TRBV19 and TRBJ1-1; TCRdb reports TRBD1, a call that lacks DNA to check it against. This CDR3 spans 15 amino acids. Per the germline V gene, CDR1 is LNHDA and CDR2 is SQIVND (reference sequence). This chain's CDR3 is CASSVQRTVYTEAFF. Filled out from reference TRBV19 and TRBJ1-1, the complete variable domain reads DGGITQSPKYLFRKEGQNVTLSCEQNLNHDAMYWYRQDPGQGLRLIYYSQIVNDFQKGDIAEGYSVSREKKESFPLTVTSAQKNPTAFYLCASSVQRTVYTEAFFGQGTRLTVV.

The rearrangement uses TRBV5-6 and TRBJ2-4; TCRdb calls TRBD1, which cannot be checked without DNA. In germline, CDR1 is SGHDT, CDR2 YYEEEE. CDR3 length equals 20 residues. CDR3 sequence reads: CASSPSWGASFGLAKNIQYF.

The V and J genes are TRBV7-6 and TRBJ2-7; absent DNA, TCRdb's TRBD2 call cannot be checked. This CDR3 is built from 20 residues. CDR1 is SGHVS and CDR2 is FNYEAQ in the germline V gene. The CDR3 sequence: CASSLGDGTSGVGLSYEQYF.

The rearrangement uses TRBV7-8 and TRBJ2-7; TCRdb indicates TRBD2, and absent DNA this call remains unverified. This CDR3 is 16 amino acids long. Germline V gives CDR1 SGHVS, CDR2 FQNEAQ. The CDR3 sequence: CASSLVGAGFDYEQYF.